The next 12 T cell receptor beta chains were all read from a single sample in a study of blood T cell repertoires in COVID-19 (dated by TCRdb to the early 2020s). Libraries were built with the immunoSEQ multiplex PCR assay. TCRdb took over this immuneACCESS table, retaining in-frame rearrangements with V and J assigned. Such tables are incomplete; in checked studies, under half of the missing clones stem from an unresolved V gene, and the remainder is unexplained. This sample gives over 300,000 clones in total; approximately 83% of them show up just once. The top ten clonotypes cover roughly 2% of the sample. Sequencing input: PBMCs or T cells enriched from blood (not recorded which). These receptors were collected from a man younger than 40 who had recovered from COVID-19.

This clone was picked up one time. The chain couples TRBV6-2 or TRBV6-3 to TRBJ2-3; the match to TRBD2 covers 8 bases. Germline CDR1 and CDR2: MNHEY and SVGEGT. V shed 2 bases, J shed 4 bases, and the junction held 11 bases outside the gene matches. The CDR3 length is 17 residues. The CDR3 DNA follows: TGTGCCAGCAGTTACAGGCCTGCCGGGGGGGCATCAGATACGCAGTATTTT. It specifies CASSYRPAGGASDTQYF.

The gene calls are TRBV12-3 or TRBV12-4 and TRBJ2-3; a weak D match, TRBD1 (6 bases). V was shortened by 10 bases and J by 1 base, with 12 bases between the two germline ends. This CDR3 comprises 13 residues. In nucleotides, the CDR3 is TGTGCCAAGAGGGACAAACGCACAGATACGCAGTATTTT. Translation gives CAKRDKRTDTQYF.

V is TRBV29-1 and J is TRBJ1-2; D unclear. The CDR3 spans 12 residues. V gave up 7 bases and J gave up 0 bases, with 9 bases separating them. The germline V gene encodes CDR1 SQVTM and CDR2 ANQGSEA. The CDR3 DNA sequence: TGCAGCGCCTCTCAGACTAACTATGGCTACACCTTC. Translating gives CSASQTNYGYTF.

The V and J genes are TRBV7-9 and TRBJ2-1, with D perhaps TRBD1 (6 bases). This CDR3 spans 15 amino acids. Per the germline V gene, CDR1 is SEHNR and CDR2 is FQNEAQ (reference sequence). Trimming pared 4 bases from V and 3 bases from J, leaving 13 bases between. Written as DNA, the CDR3 is TGTGCCAGCAGCTCCCCATGGGACATCTACAATGAGCAGTTCTTC. As protein: CASSSPWDIYNEQFF.

The V and J genes are TRBV5-1 and TRBJ2-2, with a tentative D call TRBD1 (6 bases). The ends were cut back, 0 bases at V and 3 bases at J, with 9 bases in the middle. There are 15 residues in the CDR3. CDR1 and CDR2 (germline): SGHRS, YFSETQ. The CDR3, as DNA: TGCGCCAGCAGCTTGGTACCAGGGGACACCGGGGAGCTGTTTTTT. As protein: CASSLVPGDTGELFF.

The chain has TRBV7-9 and TRBJ2-3; TRBD1 agrees at 7 bases. V lost 4 bases, J lost 9 bases, and 7 bases stayed unmatched. Germline CDR1 SEHNR, CDR2 FQNEAQ (reference sequence). The CDR3 totals 13 residues. DNA for the CDR3: TGTGCCAGCAGCTCCCAGGGACAGACAACGCAGTATTTT. Residues: CASSSQGQTTQYF.

The chain links TRBV6-1 to TRBJ1-1; 8 positions agree with TRBD1. The V gene's germline CDR1 is MNHNS and CDR2 SASEGT. The CDR3 totals 15 residues. The junction had 6 bases not matched to a gene; V was cut back by 3 bases and J by 3 bases. The chain's CDR3 is CASSDPGGAYTEAFF. DNA of the CDR3: TGTGCCAGCAGTGATCCAGGGGGCGCTTACACTGAAGCTTTCTTT.

V is TRBV5-5 and J is TRBJ2-2, with 7 nucleotides matching TRBD1. The trim removed 3 bases at V and 5 bases at J, leaving 7 bases unmatched. CDR3 length equals 15 residues. Germline CDR1 SGHKS, CDR2 YYEKEE (reference sequence). The CDR3 loop is CASSSRDSRTGELFF. CDR3 in DNA: TGTGCCAGCAGCTCCCGGGACAGTCGGACCGGGGAGCTGTTTTTT.

This clone appeared a few times. The J gene is TRBJ1-1, the V gene TRBV30; D might be TRBD1 (5 bases). The CDR3 is made up of 13 amino acids. Trimming removed 1 base at V and 1 base at J, with 7 bases between. Germline assignment: CDR1 GTSNPN and CDR2 SVGIG (reference sequence). The CDR3 loop reads CAWSDRPNTEAFF. The CDR3 DNA follows: TGTGCCTGGAGTGACAGGCCGAACACTGAAGCTTTCTTT.

This clone has just a few counts. The V gene is TRBV15, the J gene TRBJ1-6; 7 positions match TRBD1. This CDR3 is 15 amino acids long. Trimming removed 0 bases from V and 7 bases from J; junction bases left unmatched: 3. Germline V lookup: CDR1 LNHNV, CDR2 YYDKDF (reference sequence). The CDR3 spells CATSRDRGMNSPLHF. In DNA, the CDR3 is TGTGCCACCAGCAGAGACAGGGGGATGAATTCACCCCTCCACTTT.

Remarks on this clone: Distinct nucleotide sequences in the sample also encode this CDR3. The CDR3: CASSLDRGNQPQHF. CDR3 bases: TGCGCCAGCAGCTTGGACAGGGGCAATCAGCCCCAGCATTTT. This chain links TRBV5-1 with TRBJ1-5, with D perhaps TRBD1 (6 bases). The CDR3 is made up of 14 amino acids. Trimming took 0 bases from V and 2 from J, leaving 6 bases between them. Germline CDR1 reads SGHRS; CDR2 reads YFSETQ.

The chain joins TRBV19 to TRBJ1-1; no firm D call. The CDR3 sequence is 14 residues long. From germline, CDR1 is LNHDA and CDR2 SQIVND (reference sequence). The V end lost 5 bases, the J end lost 4 bases, and 14 bases lay between the germline ends. DNA of the CDR3: TGTGCCAGTAGTGAAGGTGTCGGGTTCACTGAAGCTTTCTTT. Amino acids: CASSEGVGFTEAFF.